The 19 T cell receptor beta chains below come from one sample, sequenced in a study of response to subunit inactivated influenza vaccine. MiXCR was run by TCRdb on the RT-PCR reads, yielding one entry per CDR3 protein. The sample contains 500,000 to 650,000 distinct CDR3 sequences, approximately 7.6% of which appear only once. Specimen: PBMCs from blood, collected 23 to 25 months after vaccination. The receptors come from a man between 50 and 69 years old who received an inactivated influenza vaccine.

This clonotype has at least ten counts. The chain carries TRBV29-1 and TRBJ2-7, with 10 bases lining up with TRBD2. V shed 6 bases and J 1 base; nucleotides not matched to a gene: 6. CDR3 length: 14 amino acids. Germline values: CDR1 SQVTM, CDR2 ANQGSEA. The CDR3 here is CSVPEREGSYEQYF. The CDR3 bases are TGCAGCGTCCCCGAGCGGGAGGGATCCTACGAGCAGTACTTC.

This clonotype came up a few times. The chain joins TRBV24-1 to TRBJ2-7; no firm D call. The V and J ends lost 2 bases and 4 bases respectively, with 11 bases between them. The germline V gene has CDR1 KGHDR and CDR2 SFDVKD. This CDR3 region has 14 residues. Here the CDR3 reads CATSDSSINYEQYF. CDR3 coding DNA: TGTGCCACCAGTGATTCTAGTATCAATTACGAGCAGTACTTC.

Ten or more counts support this clonotype. This chain joins TRBV6-1 and TRBJ2-5; D is ambiguous. The CDR3 extends over 14 amino acids. Per germline, CDR1 MNHNS and CDR2 SASEGT. Trimming shortened V by 6 bases and J by 5 bases, and 16 bases separated the two germline ends. CDR3 bases: TGTGCCAGCAGCGCCCCCAACCGAATGGAGACCCAGTACTTC. Protein: CASSAPNRMETQYF.

V and J are TRBV21-1 and TRBJ2-1; the listed D gene, TRBD2, was not tested against the DNA. TRBV21-1 is noted as a pseudogene. This CDR3 is 20 amino acids long. DNA of the CDR3: TGTGCCAGCAGCAATTTGCTGGGACTAGCGGCCCTTAGCTCCTACAATGAGCAGTTCTTC. Protein product: CASSNLLGLAALSSYNEQFF.

This sequence joins TRBV29-1 and TRBJ1-1; 8 positions agree with TRBD1. Germline V CDR1 and CDR2: SQVTM, ANQGSEA. J was trimmed by 1 base and V by 4 bases; bases with no gene match: 2. This CDR3 contains 13 residues. The CDR3 is CSVGDRTNTEAFF. The CDR3 bases are TGCAGCGTTGGGGACAGGACGAACACTGAAGCTTTCTTT.

J is TRBJ2-1 and V is TRBV7-9; perhaps TRBD2 as D (5 bases). The CDR3 is 12 residues long. The germline gives CDR1 SEHNR, CDR2 FQNEAQ (reference sequence). The ends were cut back, 6 bases at V and 9 bases at J, with 12 bases in the middle. CDR3 nucleotide sequence: TGTGCCAGCAGTCAGCGGTCAGGTGAGCAGTTCTTC. It translates to CASSQRSGEQFF.

This clonotype was seen more than once but under ten times. The CDR3 nucleotides are TGTGCCTGCGCGGAGTACTATGGCTACACCTTC. Amino acid sequence: CACAEYYGYTF. The genes are TRBV28 and TRBJ1-2; D is undetermined. From germline, CDR1 is MDHEN and CDR2 SYDVKM. V lost 11 bases and J lost 3, with 10 bases in between. The CDR3 runs to 11 residues.

This clonotype was observed a handful of times. The chain uses TRBV4-3 and TRBJ2-7; D gene unclear. CDR1 is LGHNA, CDR2 YSLEER, per germline. V lost 0 bases and J lost 0, with 6 bases in between. The CDR3 contains 14 residues. For the CDR3, the DNA is TGCGCCAGCAGCCAAGATCAACTCTCCTACGAGCAGTACTTC. Its protein product is CASSQDQLSYEQYF.

This clonotype came up a few times. CDR3 loop: CSARRPRGIYNEQFF. Written as DNA, the CDR3 is TGCAGTGCTAGACGACCCCGGGGTATTTACAATGAGCAGTTCTTC. J is TRBJ2-1 and V is TRBV20-1; D is perhaps TRBD2 (5 bases). The V end lost 2 bases, the J end lost 4 bases, and 15 bases lay between the germline ends. Germline-derived CDR1 and CDR2 are DFQATT and SNEGSKA (reference sequence). CDR3 length: 15 residues.

The chain is built from TRBV20-1 and TRBJ1-3; D call uncertain. The V end lost 2 bases, the J end lost 5 bases, and 13 bases lay between the germline ends. Germline values: CDR1 DFQATT, CDR2 SNEGSKA (reference sequence). This CDR3 region has 14 residues. The CDR3 here is CSARLPTRRNTIYF. CDR3 coding DNA: TGCAGTGCTAGATTGCCGACACGCAGAAACACCATATATTTT.

This clonotype was seen a few times. V and J are TRBV18 and TRBJ2-7; D ambiguous. There are 14 residues in the CDR3. Germline V lookup: CDR1 KGHSH, CDR2 LQKENI. The V gene lost 3 bases and the J gene lost 1 base, with 10 bases spanning the gap. This chain's CDR3 is CASSPDGGSYEQYF. The CDR3 coding sequence is TGTGCCAGCTCACCGGACGGTGGGTCCTACGAGCAGTACTTC.

The chain combines TRBV30 with TRBJ2-5; D may be TRBD1 (5 bases). The CDR3 has 13 residues. Per the germline V gene, CDR1 is GTSNPN and CDR2 is SVGIG (reference sequence). The V end was cut by 0 bases, the J end by 5 bases, with 10 bases between. Here the CDR3 DNA reads TGTGCCTGGAGTGTACCAGGGATGGAGACCCAGTACTTC. Its translation: CAWSVPGMETQYF.

This clonotype was recorded many times. V usage is TRBV3-1 and J usage is TRBJ1-1; D not resolved. The length of the CDR3 is 13 residues. The ends were cut back, 4 bases at V and 10 bases at J, with 16 bases in the middle. The V gene's germline CDR1 is LGHDT and CDR2 YNNKEL (reference sequence). This CDR3 is CASSLIGRDTAFF. DNA for the CDR3: TGTGCCAGCAGCCTCATTGGTAGAGATACAGCTTTCTTT.

This clonotype was observed a few times. J is TRBJ1-1 and V is TRBV4-2; the D gene is possibly TRBD1 (6 bases). Trimming pared 0 bases from V and 3 bases from J, leaving 11 bases between. Germline-derived CDR1 and CDR2 are LGHNA and YNFKEQ. This CDR3 has 15 amino acids. DNA for the CDR3: TGTGCCAGCAGCCAAGATACGGGGGGCTACACTGAAGCTTTCTTT. Translation gives CASSQDTGGYTEAFF.

There are many counts of this clonotype. The gene calls are TRBV20-1 and TRBJ1-1; 12 nucleotides align to TRBD1. Looked up from germline, CDR1 is DFQATT and CDR2 is SNEGSKA (reference sequence). The V gene end was trimmed by 4 bases and the J gene end by 5 bases; junction bases not matched to a gene: 20. This CDR3 has 19 residues. The CDR3 region has the DNA TGCAGTGCTACCCCATACCCCGGGACAGGGGGCGCCGGGTTTACTGAAGCTTTCTTT. This codes for CSATPYPGTGGAGFTEAFF.

The chain employs TRBV12-3 or TRBV12-4 and TRBJ2-7, with D maybe TRBD2 (5 bases). V was shortened by 5 bases and J by 2 bases, with 16 bases between the two germline ends. The CDR3 spans 15 residues. CDR3 in DNA: TGTGCCAGCAGTGGAGATATTGTGGGAGCCTACGAGCAGTACTTC. This gives the protein CASSGDIVGAYEQYF.

This clonotype has at least ten counts. The rearrangement uses TRBV5-1 and TRBJ2-3; D is ambiguous. Between the trimmed V and J ends, which lost 5 bases and 0 bases, there was a span of 13 bases. Germline CDR1 is SGHRS and CDR2 is YFSETQ. This CDR3 is built from 15 residues. CDR3 protein: CASSQVAASTDTQYF. DNA of the CDR3: TGCGCCAGCAGTCAGGTAGCCGCTAGCACAGATACGCAGTATTTT.

This clonotype was observed a handful of times. The chain links TRBV5-1 to TRBJ1-2; 9 positions agree with TRBD1. The CDR3 runs to 13 residues. Germline V CDR1 and CDR2: SGHRS, YFSETQ. V lost 0 bases and J lost 10; bases outside the gene matches: 4. CDR3 DNA: TGCGCCAGCAGCTTGGGGGACAGGGTCGCCTACACCTTC. Its translation: CASSLGDRVAYTF.

This clonotype was observed a few times. The rearrangement uses TRBV27 and TRBJ2-1; D is perhaps TRBD1 (5 bases). Germline loops: CDR1 MNHEY, CDR2 SMNVEV (reference sequence). Trimming took off 6 bases at V and 3 bases at J, with 15 bases between the two ends. CDR3 size: 15 residues. The CDR3 sequence is CASSGRTFNYNEQFF. The CDR3 DNA sequence: TGTGCCAGCAGCGGAAGGACATTCAACTACAATGAGCAGTTCTTC.